The 16 T cell receptor beta chains below all came from one sample that was sequenced in a study of vaccination and CD4 T cells after COVID-19 (dated by TCRdb to the early 2020s). The treatment or condition label, as the study defines it: approximately 10-day PBMC culture with coronavirus spike peptide pools or control peptides (ViraFEST assay). The library was built by means of PCR. Reads for this sample came from an Illumina iSeq 100. TCR sequencing of DNA from cultured CD4+ T cells used the Oncomine TCR Beta short-read assay at the Johns Hopkins FTIC core. TCRdb redid the processing of the public reads, applying fastp at Q25 and MiXCR, and retained in-frame beta chains. Rows with one shared CDR3 protein collapse into an entry with the most common genes and DNA. Counted in this sample were approximately 8,100 distinct CDR3 sequences; approximately 60% of them appeared once. The ten largest clones capture about 18% of the sample.

What these receptors recognize is not known. Here the sequenced sample was cultured CD4+ T cells from blood, taken after SARS-CoV-2 vaccination. All receptors come from a human donor with COVID-19.

By sample share, this clonotype is medium-sized (0.01 to 0.1%). The chain is built from TRBV20-1 and TRBJ1-3; D is possibly TRBD1 (6 bases). CDR1 DFQATT and CDR2 SNEGSKA come from the germline V gene (reference sequence). V was pared by 4 bases and J by 0 bases, with 13 bases between. CDR3 length: 15 amino acids. Written as DNA, the CDR3 is TGCAGTGCTATGCTGGACAGCCGCTCTGGAAACACCATATATTTT. Its translation: CSAMLDSRSGNTIYF.

This chain connects TRBV5-1 to TRBJ1-1; 8 positions match TRBD1. The CDR3 runs 15 residues. The J segment lost 5 bases and the V segment lost 3 bases, leaving 9 bases of the junction unmatched. Germline CDR1 SGHRS, CDR2 YFSETQ. The CDR3 sequence: CASSSTGTGTTEAFF. CDR3 in DNA: TGCGCCAGCAGCTCTACGGGGACAGGAACAACTGAAGCTTTCTTT. Drawing the rest from reference TRBV5-1 and TRBJ1-1, the complete variable domain is KAGVTQTPRYLIKTRGQQVTLSCSPISGHRSVSWYQQTPGQGLQFLFEYFSETQRNKGNFPGRFSGRQFSNSRSEMNVSTLELGDSALYLCASSSTGTGTTEAFFGQGTRLTVV.

The chain joins TRBV7-2 to TRBJ2-5, with no clear D. The germline V and J ends were trimmed by 7 bases and 4 bases, with 19 bases remaining between them. Germline values: CDR1 SGHTA, CDR2 FQGNSA. The CDR3 contains 15 residues. The CDR3 DNA sequence: TGTGCCAGCACCCCCTCTGGGGTTTCGGGAGAGACCCAGTACTTC. This encodes CASTPSGVSGETQYF.

Only one count was recorded for this clonotype. The chain employs TRBV6-4 and TRBJ2-3; 10 nucleotides line up with TRBD2. This CDR3 spans 16 amino acids. Germline-derived CDR1 and CDR2 are MRHNA and SNTAGT. Unmatched junction bases numbered 5, after V lost 3 bases and J lost 2 bases. Here the CDR3 reads CASSEEAGGPTDTQYF. As DNA, the CDR3 is TGTGCCAGCAGTGAGGAAGCGGGGGGGCCCACAGATACGCAGTATTTT.

The chain has TRBV6-5 and TRBJ2-7; D is ambiguous. The germline CDR1 and CDR2 sequences are MNHEY and SVGAGI. The CDR3 has 13 amino acids. The germline V and J ends were trimmed by 2 bases and 1 base, with 6 bases remaining between them. The DNA of the CDR3 is TGTGCCAGCAGTTACGTTGGGTCCTACGAGCAGTACTTC. Its translation is CASSYVGSYEQYF.

This chain uses TRBV7-2 with TRBJ1-4; 7 positions match TRBD1. Germline V lookup: CDR1 SGHTA, CDR2 FQGNSA. The V segment lost 5 bases and the J segment 7 bases; nucleotides outside the gene matches: 10. The length of the CDR3 is 15 residues. CDR3 region: CASSERQGRPEKLFF. The CDR3 bases are TGTGCCAGCAGCGAACGACAGGGCCGCCCTGAAAAACTGTTTTTT.

The V gene is TRBV7-8, the J gene TRBJ1-1, with D hard to call. This CDR3 region has 15 residues. Per germline, CDR1 SGHVS and CDR2 FQNEAQ. V shed 2 bases and J shed 0 bases, with 10 bases lying between them. In DNA form, the CDR3 reads TGTGCCAGCAGCTTAAAGAGGGAGTTGAACACTGAAGCTTTCTTT. It codes for CASSLKRELNTEAFF.

This chain joins TRBV29-1 and TRBJ1-2, with D hard to call. The germline gives CDR1 SQVTM, CDR2 ANQGSEA. The CDR3 extends over 13 amino acids. Deletions cut 6 bases from V and 1 base from J, with 12 bases between. CDR3 loop: CSVVPGRNYGYTF. The CDR3, as DNA: TGCAGCGTCGTACCCGGACGTAACTATGGCTACACCTTC. Filled out from reference TRBV29-1 and TRBJ1-2, the complete variable domain reads SAVISQKPSRDICQRGTSLTIQCQVDSQVTMMFWYRQQPGQSLTLIATANQGSEATYESGFVIDKFPISRPNLTFSTLTVSNMSPEDSSIYLCSVVPGRNYGYTFGSGTRLTVV.

The chain joins TRBV7-2 to TRBJ1-3, with TRBD1 as a possible D gene (6 bases). V was trimmed by 1 base and J by 2 bases, leaving 15 bases between them. This CDR3 is 17 amino acids long. The V gene's germline CDR1 is SGHTA and CDR2 FQGNSA. The CDR3: CASSLEPPQGAGNTIYF. In nucleotides, the CDR3 is TGTGCCAGCAGCTTAGAACCCCCACAGGGAGCTGGAAACACCATATATTTT.

This clonotype was picked up a small number of times. V usage is TRBV11-3 and J usage is TRBJ2-7; the D is unclear. V lost 5 bases to trimming and J lost 0 bases, with 14 bases between them. From germline, CDR1 is SGHNT and CDR2 YENEEA. The CDR3 covers 15 residues. The CDR3 is CASSKGASSSYEQYF. The CDR3 DNA follows: TGTGCCAGCAGCAAAGGAGCGTCAAGCTCCTACGAGCAGTACTTC. Full variable domain (rest looked up from reference TRBV11-3 and TRBJ2-7): EAGVVQSPRYKIIEKKQPVAFWCNPISGHNTLYWYLQNLGQGPELLIRYENEEAVDDSQLPKDRFSAERLKGVDSTLKIQPAELGDSAVYLCASSKGASSSYEQYFGPGTRLTVT.

The rearrangement links TRBV7-6 to TRBJ2-3, with TRBD1 matching over 7 bases. V was clipped by 7 bases and J by 0 bases; unmatched bases: 10. The CDR3 spans 16 residues. Looked up from germline, CDR1 is SGHVS and CDR2 is FNYEAQ. The CDR3, as DNA: TGTGCCAGCACCTCGGACAGGACTTCTAGCACAGATACGCAGTATTTT. Translated: CASTSDRTSSTDTQYF. The variable domain in full, completed from reference TRBV7-6 and TRBJ2-3, reads GAGVSQSPRYKVTKRGQDVALRCDPISGHVSLYWYRQALGQGPEFLTYFNYEAQQDKSGLPNDRFSAERPEGSISTLTIQRTEQRDSAMYRCASTSDRTSSTDTQYFGPGTRLTVL.

The sample holds one count of this clonotype. At one end the junction does not follow the germline gene, possibly because of a read error. The chain employs TRBV7-7 and TRBJ2-3; 8 nucleotides agree with TRBD2. CDR3 length: 14 amino acids. The V gene's germline CDR1 is SSHAT and CDR2 FNYEAQ (reference sequence). The DNA for the CDR3 is TGTGCTAGCAGCCCCGGGAGGGGCACAGATACGCAGTATTTT. Amino acids: CASSPGRGTDTQYF.

The V gene is TRBV27, the J gene TRBJ1-2; tentatively, D is TRBD1 (5 bases). V lost 5 bases to trimming and J lost 4 bases, with 14 bases between them. Germline assignment: CDR1 MNHEY and CDR2 SMNVEV (reference sequence). The CDR3 is 14 amino acids. CDR3 DNA sequence: TGTGCCAGCAGTGAGGGGAACCCCATCTATGGCTACACCTTC. It encodes CASSEGNPIYGYTF.

This clonotype has just one count. This is likely a read error, given that the CDR3 carries no conserved phenylalanine or tryptophan at its end. This sequence joins TRBV6-2 or TRBV6-3 and TRBJ1-5, with 8 bases fitting TRBD1. J lost 6 bases, V lost 10 bases, and 14 bases had no gene match. Germline CDR1 MNHEY, CDR2 SVGEGT. The CDR3 consists of 15 residues. The CDR3 bases are TGTGCCACCCGACAGGGGACAGCGGAGGTTCAGCCCCAGCATTTA. Its translation is CATRQGTAEVQPQHL.

The chain links TRBV6-1 to TRBJ1-2; D is unresolved. CDR3 size: 12 residues. V gave up 6 bases and J gave up 5 bases, with 10 bases separating them. Germline CDR1 MNHNS, CDR2 SASEGT. CDR3 coding DNA: TGTGCCAGCAGGGAGACATTGTATGGCTACACCTTC. Translated: CASRETLYGYTF.

The genes are TRBV7-2 and TRBJ2-3; D not certain. V was trimmed by 4 bases and J by 5 bases, leaving 4 bases between them. The CDR3 consists of 11 residues. Germline values: CDR1 SGHTA, CDR2 FQGNSA. The CDR3 loop is CASSSRDTQYF. CDR3 sequence (DNA): TGTGCCAGCAGCTCTCGAGATACGCAGTATTTT.